Below are 17 T cell receptor beta chains sequenced from a single sample in a study of blood T cells in healthy people across ages. Using a J-beta primer mix together with a sample-barcoded 5' primer, a second PCR was run for about 7 to 12 cycles. TCRdb used MiXCR to reprocess the 5' RACE reads, holding one entry per CDR3 protein. Among about 1.8 million distinct CDR3 sequences listed, 49% were seen once. Sequences were obtained from blood. These receptor sequences come from a woman in her 40s in good health.

This clonotype was seen more than once but under ten times. V is TRBV4-3 and J is TRBJ2-3, with 7 bases fitting TRBD2. The CDR3 contains 17 residues. V dropped 0 bases and J dropped 2; count of bases not matched to a gene: 8. From germline, CDR1 is LGHNA and CDR2 YSLEER. CDR3 sequence (DNA): TGCGCCAGCAGCCAAGATTCGTGGGGGGGAGTCACAGATACGCAGTATTTT. Protein product: CASSQDSWGGVTDTQYF.

This clonotype came up a few times. The chain uses TRBV27 and TRBJ2-1; TRBD1 matches at 8 bases. This CDR3 region has 14 residues. The ends lost 5 bases at V and 3 bases at J; junction bases unmatched: 3. CDR1 and CDR2 from the germline V gene are MNHEY and SMNVEV (reference sequence). The CDR3 DNA sequence: TGTGCCAGCAGTGATGGGACAGGCTACAATGAGCAGTTCTTC. Encoded protein: CASSDGTGYNEQFF.

This chain uses TRBV7-2 with TRBJ1-2, with 7 positions matching TRBD1. From germline, CDR1 is SGHTA and CDR2 FQGNSA. After removal of 1 base from V and 4 bases from J, the junction contained 12 bases not matched to a gene. The CDR3 loop spans 17 amino acids. The CDR3 is CASSLGPLRQGSYGYTF. The CDR3 coding sequence is TGTGCCAGCAGCTTAGGTCCCCTTCGACAGGGCAGCTATGGCTACACCTTC.

This clonotype was detected a few times. The rearrangement uses TRBV28 and TRBJ2-7; a possible D gene is TRBD1 (6 bases). Trimming pared 7 bases from V and 3 bases from J, leaving 13 bases between. The CDR3 loop spans 13 amino acids. Germline lookup yields CDR1 MDHEN and CDR2 SYDVKM. In DNA form, the CDR3 reads TGTGCCAGCACGGCAGGGGATGGCTACGAGCAGTACTTC. This encodes CASTAGDGYEQYF.

V usage is TRBV20-1 and J usage is TRBJ2-3, with TRBD1 matching 11 bases. Germline values: CDR1 DFQATT, CDR2 SNEGSKA (reference sequence). The CDR3 loop spans 15 amino acids. J gave up 3 bases and V 6 bases, and 8 bases lay outside the gene matches. CDR3 amino acids: CSAHPGTGGTDTQYF. DNA for the CDR3: TGCAGTGCGCACCCCGGGACAGGGGGGACAGATACGCAGTATTTT.

The CDR3 sequence is CASSSGLARNNEQFF. For the CDR3, the DNA is TGTGCCAGCAGCTCAGGACTAGCGCGGAACAATGAGCAGTTCTTC. The V gene is TRBV12-3 or TRBV12-4, the J gene TRBJ2-1; 9 bases map to TRBD2. This CDR3 comprises 15 residues. The trim removed 6 bases at V and 5 bases at J, leaving 8 bases unmatched.

CDR3 sequence (DNA): TGTGCCAGCAGTTACTCGTCGGGGAAGTCAGCTCACACCTTC. It is translated as CASSYSSGKSAHTF. The chain has TRBV6-2 or TRBV6-3 and TRBJ1-2; D remains ambiguous. V was cut by 0 bases and J by 12 bases, with 17 bases left in between. Germline values: CDR1 MNHEY, CDR2 SVGEGT. The CDR3 consists of 14 residues.

This chain uses TRBV20-1 with TRBJ2-1; 10 bases are shared with TRBD2. The CDR3 consists of 15 residues. The germline V gene encodes CDR1 DFQATT and CDR2 SNEGSKA (reference sequence). V shed 7 bases and J 0 bases; nucleotides not matched to a gene: 6. DNA for the CDR3: TGCAGTGGTCAGCGGGGGGGGAGCTCCTACAATGAGCAGTTCTTC. It codes for CSGQRGGSSYNEQFF.

The chain has TRBV12-3 or TRBV12-4 and TRBJ2-1; D call uncertain. This CDR3 has 14 residues. The V end was cut by 4 bases, the J end by 3 bases, with 10 bases between. CDR3 amino acids: CASSSGRVYNEQFF. The CDR3 DNA reads as TGTGCCAGCAGTTCCGGACGGGTCTACAATGAGCAGTTCTTC.

This chain joins TRBV20-1 and TRBJ2-7; tentative D call: TRBD2 (6 bases). The DNA matches TRBJ2-5 better at its end, which makes the J call doubtful. This CDR3 contains 13 residues. Germline V lookup: CDR1 DFQATT, CDR2 SNEGSKA (reference sequence). Here the CDR3 DNA reads TGCAGTGCTAGAGCCTCCCTAGCGGAGACCCAGTACTTC. Protein product: CSARASLAETQYF.

The genes are TRBV5-1 and TRBJ1-5; D gene unclear. V was clipped by 0 bases and J by 5 bases, with 12 bases between them. The V gene's germline CDR1 is SGHRS and CDR2 YFSETQ. This CDR3 is 15 amino acids long. CDR3 region: CASSLGTQSHQPQHF. CDR3 nucleotide sequence: TGCGCCAGCAGCTTGGGGACCCAGAGCCATCAGCCCCAGCATTTT.

This clonotype was found a few times. The chain uses TRBV6-6 and TRBJ2-5; perhaps TRBD2 as D (7 bases). The V and J ends lost 7 bases and 3 bases respectively, with 15 bases between them. This CDR3 has 14 amino acids. The germline V gene encodes CDR1 MNHNY and CDR2 SVGAGI (reference sequence). The CDR3 nucleotides are TGTGCCAGCAACACCCGAGGGGGGGAAGAGACCCAGTACTTC. The encoded protein is CASNTRGGEETQYF.

Ten or more counts support this clonotype. V is TRBV29-1 and J is TRBJ2-5, with D perhaps TRBD1 (5 bases). Trimming removed 6 bases from V and 7 bases from J, with 9 bases in between. There are 10 residues in the CDR3. The V gene's germline CDR1 is SQVTM and CDR2 ANQGSEA. DNA of the CDR3: TGCAGCGTCAAGGACACGACCCAGTACTTC. As protein: CSVKDTTQYF.

Only a few counts were recorded for this clonotype. V and J are TRBV7-2 and TRBJ2-3, with 7 bases that match TRBD1. V shed 5 bases, J shed 4 bases, and the junction held 6 bases outside the gene matches. CDR1 and CDR2 from the germline V gene are SGHTA and FQGNSA. CDR3 length: 14 residues. Here the CDR3 reads CASSQTGLADTQYF. The CDR3 DNA reads TGTGCCAGCAGCCAGACAGGGCTCGCAGATACGCAGTATTTT.

This clonotype was found a few times. V usage is TRBV20-1 and J usage is TRBJ1-2; 7 nucleotides match TRBD1. The germline V gene encodes CDR1 DFQATT and CDR2 SNEGSKA (reference sequence). The CDR3 is made up of 15 amino acids. V lost 1 base and J lost 2; bases outside the gene matches: 7. The CDR3 DNA is TGCAGTGCTAGAGGCGCGGCAGGGGGAAACTATGGCTACACCTTC. It is translated as CSARGAAGGNYGYTF.

The chain couples TRBV9 to TRBJ1-5; D is possibly TRBD1 (6 bases). V was pared by 0 bases and J by 3 bases, with 7 bases between. Germline V lookup: CDR1 SGDLS, CDR2 YYNGEE. The CDR3 covers 14 residues. Written as DNA, the CDR3 is TGTGCCAGCAGCGTAGGGGGGCCCAATCAGCCCCAGCATTTT. This sequence encodes CASSVGGPNQPQHF.

V is TRBV5-1 and J is TRBJ2-2; 7 positions match TRBD1. Germline trimming cut 3 bases from V and 4 bases from J; bases unmatched to any gene: 6. Per germline, CDR1 SGHRS and CDR2 YFSETQ. This CDR3 is 15 amino acids long. The CDR3 DNA reads TGCGCCAGCAGCTCCGACAGGGTTGGCACCGGGGAGCTGTTTTTT. The encoded protein is CASSSDRVGTGELFF.